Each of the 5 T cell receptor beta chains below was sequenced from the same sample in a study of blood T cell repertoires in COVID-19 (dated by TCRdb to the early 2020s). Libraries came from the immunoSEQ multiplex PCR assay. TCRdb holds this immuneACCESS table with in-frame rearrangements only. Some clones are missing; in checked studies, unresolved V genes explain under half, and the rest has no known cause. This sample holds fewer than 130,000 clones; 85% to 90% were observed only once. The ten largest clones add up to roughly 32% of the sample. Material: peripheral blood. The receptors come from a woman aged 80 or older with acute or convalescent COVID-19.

The CDR3 sequence is CASSLGGQGLFSPLHF. The CDR3 DNA reads TGTGCCAGCAGCTTGGGGGGACAGGGGCTGTTTTCACCCCTCCACTTT. This sequence joins TRBV7-2 and TRBJ1-6, with 10 bases lining up with TRBD1. V was pared by 3 bases and J by 9 bases, with 8 bases of the junction left unmatched. Looked up from germline, CDR1 is SGHTA and CDR2 is FQGNSA. This CDR3 has 16 amino acids. The full variable domain, with the rest looked up from reference TRBV7-2 and TRBJ1-6, is GAGVSQSPSNKVTEKGKDVELRCDPISGHTALYWYRQSLGQGLEFLIYFQGNSAPDKSGLPSDRFSAERTGGSVSTLTIQRTQQEDSAVYLCASSLGGQGLFSPLHFGNGTRLTVT.

The CDR3 is CAIRSSRDQPQHF. The CDR3 bases are TGTGCCATCAGGTCAAGTCGGGATCAGCCCCAGCATTTT. J is TRBJ1-5 and V is TRBV10-3, with unresolved D. Trimming took 6 bases from V and 5 from J, leaving 11 bases between them. This CDR3 spans 13 amino acids. Germline V gene lookup returns CDR1 ENHRY and CDR2 SYGVKD.

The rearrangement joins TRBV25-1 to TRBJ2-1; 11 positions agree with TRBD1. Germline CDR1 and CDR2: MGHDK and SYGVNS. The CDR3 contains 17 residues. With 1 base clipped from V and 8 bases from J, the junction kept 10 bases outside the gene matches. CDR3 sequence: CASSESGQGVWIDEQFF. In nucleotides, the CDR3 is TGTGCCAGCAGTGAATCGGGACAGGGGGTTTGGATTGATGAGCAGTTCTTC.

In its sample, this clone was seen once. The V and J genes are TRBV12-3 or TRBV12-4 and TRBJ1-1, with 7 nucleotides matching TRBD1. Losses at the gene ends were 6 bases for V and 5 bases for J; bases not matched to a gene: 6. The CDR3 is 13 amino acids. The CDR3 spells CASSLDRATEAFF. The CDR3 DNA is TGTGCCAGCAGCCTCGACAGGGCGACTGAAGCTTTCTTT.

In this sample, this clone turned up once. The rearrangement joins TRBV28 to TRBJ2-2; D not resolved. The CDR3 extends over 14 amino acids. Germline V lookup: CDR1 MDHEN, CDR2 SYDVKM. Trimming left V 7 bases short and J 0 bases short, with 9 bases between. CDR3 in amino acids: CASTRSTNTGELFF. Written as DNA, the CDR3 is TGTGCCAGCACCCGGAGCACGAACACCGGGGAGCTGTTTTTT.